This T cell receptor (beta chain) was retrieved from a study of cytotoxic CD8 clonotypes in ibrutinib-treated CLL. TCRdb's copy holds only in-frame clones and misses some; the assay was immunoSEQ multiplex PCR. This sample has 140,000 or so clones, with over 60% found just once. This CDR3 region has 11 residues. Germline lookup yields CDR1 MDHEN and CDR2 SYDVKM. V was shortened by 8 bases and J by 3 bases, with 8 bases between the two germline ends. This receptor was obtained from a human donor with chronic lymphocytic leukemia. The gene calls are TRBV28 and TRBJ2-7; D is unclear. The sequences come from PBMCs, collected after 12 months of ibrutinib treatment. Here the CDR3 DNA reads TGTGCCAGCGGGATTCGCTACGAGCAGTACTTC. Protein product: CASGIRYEQYF.